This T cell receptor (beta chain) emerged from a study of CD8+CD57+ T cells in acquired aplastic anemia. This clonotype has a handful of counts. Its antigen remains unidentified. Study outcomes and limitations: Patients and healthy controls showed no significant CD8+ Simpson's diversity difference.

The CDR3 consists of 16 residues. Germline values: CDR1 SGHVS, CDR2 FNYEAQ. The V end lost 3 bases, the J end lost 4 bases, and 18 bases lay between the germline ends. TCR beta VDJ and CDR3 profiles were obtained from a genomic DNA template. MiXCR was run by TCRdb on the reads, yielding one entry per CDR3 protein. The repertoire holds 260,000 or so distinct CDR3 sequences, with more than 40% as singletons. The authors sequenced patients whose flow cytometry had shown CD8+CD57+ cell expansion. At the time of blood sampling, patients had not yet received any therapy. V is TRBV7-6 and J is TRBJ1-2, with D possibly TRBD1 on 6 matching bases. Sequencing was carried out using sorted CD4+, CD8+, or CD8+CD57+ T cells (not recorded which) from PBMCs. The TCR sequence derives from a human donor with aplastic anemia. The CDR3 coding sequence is TGTGCCAGCAGCTTGGGTGCAGGGGCGTCCGTCTATGGCTACACCTTC. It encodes CASSLGAGASVYGYTF.